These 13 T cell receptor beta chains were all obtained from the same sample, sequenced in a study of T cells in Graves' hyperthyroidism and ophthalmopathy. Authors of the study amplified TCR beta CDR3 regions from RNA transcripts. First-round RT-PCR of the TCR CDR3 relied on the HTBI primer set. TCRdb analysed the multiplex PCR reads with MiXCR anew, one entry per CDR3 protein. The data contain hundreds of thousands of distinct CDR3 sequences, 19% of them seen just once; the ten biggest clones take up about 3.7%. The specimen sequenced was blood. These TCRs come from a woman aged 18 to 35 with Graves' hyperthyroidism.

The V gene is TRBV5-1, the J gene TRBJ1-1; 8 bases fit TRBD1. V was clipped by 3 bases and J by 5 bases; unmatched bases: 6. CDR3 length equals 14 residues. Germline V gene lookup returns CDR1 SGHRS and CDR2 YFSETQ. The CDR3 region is CASSWVQGGTEAFF. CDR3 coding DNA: TGCGCCAGCAGCTGGGTACAGGGGGGAACTGAAGCTTTCTTT.

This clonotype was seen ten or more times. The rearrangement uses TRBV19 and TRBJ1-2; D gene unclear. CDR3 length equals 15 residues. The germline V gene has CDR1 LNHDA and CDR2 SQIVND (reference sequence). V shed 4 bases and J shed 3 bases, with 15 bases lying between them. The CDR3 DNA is TGTGCCAGTAGTAGGAACACAAAAAAAGACTATGGCTACACCTTC. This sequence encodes CASSRNTKKDYGYTF. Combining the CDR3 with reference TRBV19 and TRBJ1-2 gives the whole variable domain DGGITQSPKYLFRKEGQNVTLSCEQNLNHDAMYWYRQDPGQGLRLIYYSQIVNDFQKGDIAEGYSVSREKKESFPLTVTSAQKNPTAFYLCASSRNTKKDYGYTFGSGTRLTVV.

CDR3 in amino acids: CASRRQGHDYGYTF. CDR3 DNA: TGTGCCAGCAGGCGACAGGGGCACGACTATGGCTACACCTTC. The J gene is TRBJ1-2, the V gene TRBV12-3 or TRBV12-4, with TRBD1 matching over 8 bases. V lost 6 bases to trimming and J lost 3 bases; unmatched junction nucleotides: 6. This CDR3 is built from 14 residues.

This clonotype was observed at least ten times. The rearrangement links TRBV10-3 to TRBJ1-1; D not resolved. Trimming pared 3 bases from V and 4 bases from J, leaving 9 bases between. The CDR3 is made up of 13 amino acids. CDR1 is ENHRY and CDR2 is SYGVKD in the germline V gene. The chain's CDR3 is CAISDGVCTEAFF. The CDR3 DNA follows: TGTGCCATCAGTGATGGAGTGTGCACTGAAGCTTTCTTT.

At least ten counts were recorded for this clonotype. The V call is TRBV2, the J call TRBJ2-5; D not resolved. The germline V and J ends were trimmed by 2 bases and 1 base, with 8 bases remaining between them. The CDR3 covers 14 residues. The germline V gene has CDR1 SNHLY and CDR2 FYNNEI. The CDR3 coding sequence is TGTGCCAGCAGTGAAAGGAGACGCCAAGAGACCCAGTACTTC. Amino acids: CASSERRRQETQYF.

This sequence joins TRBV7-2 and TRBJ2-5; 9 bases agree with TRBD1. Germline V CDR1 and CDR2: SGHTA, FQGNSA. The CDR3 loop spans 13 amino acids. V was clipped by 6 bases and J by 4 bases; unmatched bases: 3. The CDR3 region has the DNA TGTGCCAGCAGTATGACAGGGGGAGAGACCCAGTACTTC. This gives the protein CASSMTGGETQYF.

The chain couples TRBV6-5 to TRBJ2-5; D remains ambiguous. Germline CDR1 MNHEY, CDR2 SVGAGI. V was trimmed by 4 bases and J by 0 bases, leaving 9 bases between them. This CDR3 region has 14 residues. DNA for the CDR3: TGTGCCAGCAGTTTCGTACGGCACCAAGAGACCCAGTACTTC. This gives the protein CASSFVRHQETQYF.

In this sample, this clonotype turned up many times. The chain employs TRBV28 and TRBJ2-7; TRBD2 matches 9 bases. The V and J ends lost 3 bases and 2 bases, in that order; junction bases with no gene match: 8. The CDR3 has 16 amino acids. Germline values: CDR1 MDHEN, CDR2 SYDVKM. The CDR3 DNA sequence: TGTGCCAGCAGTTTCTCCTCGCGACTAGCGGCCTACGAGCAGTACTTC. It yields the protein CASSFSSRLAAYEQYF.

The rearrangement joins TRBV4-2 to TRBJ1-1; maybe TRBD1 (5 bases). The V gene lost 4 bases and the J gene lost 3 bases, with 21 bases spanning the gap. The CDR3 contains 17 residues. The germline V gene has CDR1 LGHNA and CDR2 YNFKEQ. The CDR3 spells CASSRIRVLKRDTEAFF. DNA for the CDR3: TGTGCCAGCAGCCGAATCAGGGTTTTAAAAAGGGACACTGAAGCTTTCTTT.

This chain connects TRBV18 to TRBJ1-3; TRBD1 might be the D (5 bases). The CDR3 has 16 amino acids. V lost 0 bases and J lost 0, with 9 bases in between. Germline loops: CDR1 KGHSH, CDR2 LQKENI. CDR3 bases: TGTGCCAGCTCACCACCGGGACTATTCTCTGGAAACACCATATATTTT. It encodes CASSPPGLFSGNTIYF.

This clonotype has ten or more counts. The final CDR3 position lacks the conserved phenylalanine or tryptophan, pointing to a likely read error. The CDR3 bases are TGTGCTAGTGGAGAAGAGACCCAGTACCTC. Amino acid sequence: CASGEETQYL. This chain links TRBV12-5 with TRBJ2-5, with unresolved D. V was trimmed by 6 bases and J by 3 bases, leaving 2 bases between them. The CDR3 is 10 amino acids. Per germline, CDR1 LGHNT and CDR2 FRNRAP.

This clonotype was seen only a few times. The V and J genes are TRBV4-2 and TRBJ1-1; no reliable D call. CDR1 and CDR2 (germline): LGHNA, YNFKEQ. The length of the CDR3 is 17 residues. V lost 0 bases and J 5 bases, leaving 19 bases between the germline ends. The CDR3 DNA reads TGTGCCAGCAGCCAAGATAGGCTCCGGAGGGCGCGGACTGAAGCTTTCTTT. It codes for CASSQDRLRRARTEAFF.

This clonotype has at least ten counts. The chain's CDR3 is CASSSGTSGLYEQYF. For the CDR3, the DNA is TGTGCCAGCAGTTCCGGGACTAGCGGGCTTTACGAGCAGTACTTC. This sequence joins TRBV6-2 or TRBV6-3 and TRBJ2-7; 12 bases agree with TRBD2. Germline V gene data show CDR1 as MNHEY and CDR2 as SVGEGT. V lost 4 bases to trimming and J lost 4 bases; unmatched junction nucleotides: 5. The CDR3 extends over 15 amino acids.